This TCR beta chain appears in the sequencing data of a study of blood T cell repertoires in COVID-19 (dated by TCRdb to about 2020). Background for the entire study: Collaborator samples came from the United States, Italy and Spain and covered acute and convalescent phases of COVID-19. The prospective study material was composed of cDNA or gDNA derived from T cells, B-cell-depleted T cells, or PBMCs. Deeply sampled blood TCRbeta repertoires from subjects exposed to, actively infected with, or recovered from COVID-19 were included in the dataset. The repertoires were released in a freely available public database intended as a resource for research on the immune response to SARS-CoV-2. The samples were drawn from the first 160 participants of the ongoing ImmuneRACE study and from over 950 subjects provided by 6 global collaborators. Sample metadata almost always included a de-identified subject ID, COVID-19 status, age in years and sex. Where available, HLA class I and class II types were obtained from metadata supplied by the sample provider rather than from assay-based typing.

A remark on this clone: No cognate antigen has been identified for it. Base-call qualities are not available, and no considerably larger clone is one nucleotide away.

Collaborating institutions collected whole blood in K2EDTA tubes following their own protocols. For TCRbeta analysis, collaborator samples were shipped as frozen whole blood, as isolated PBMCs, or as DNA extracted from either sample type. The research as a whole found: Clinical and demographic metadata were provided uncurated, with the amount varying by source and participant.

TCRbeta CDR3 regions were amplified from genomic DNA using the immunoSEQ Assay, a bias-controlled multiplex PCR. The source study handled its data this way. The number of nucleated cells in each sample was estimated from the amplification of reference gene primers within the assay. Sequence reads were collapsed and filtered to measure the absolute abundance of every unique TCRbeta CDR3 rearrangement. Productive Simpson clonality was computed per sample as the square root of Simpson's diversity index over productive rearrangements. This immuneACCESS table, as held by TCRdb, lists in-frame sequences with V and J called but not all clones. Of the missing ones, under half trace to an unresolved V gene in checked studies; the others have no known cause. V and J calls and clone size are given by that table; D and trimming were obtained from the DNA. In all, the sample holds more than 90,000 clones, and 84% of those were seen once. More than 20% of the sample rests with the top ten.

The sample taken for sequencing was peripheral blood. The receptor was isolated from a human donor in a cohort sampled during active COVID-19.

The bases read TGCGCCAGCAGCTTGGTCACAGGGGAGGTCGGGGAGCTGTTTTTT. This sequence encodes CASSLVTGEVGELFF. This sequence uses TRBV5-1 and TRBJ2-2; TRBD1 could be the D gene, as 7 bases match. The CDR3 holds 15 amino acids from the cysteine to the phenylalanine. The entry retains the CDR3 DNA only, 45 bases that are in frame from base 1. Sequences SGHRS (CDR1) and YFSETQ (CDR2) are obtained from the germline V gene. V is reduced by 0 bases and J by 7 bases, leaving a spacing of 13 bases between them.